These 29 T cell receptor beta chains were all obtained from the same sample, sequenced in a study of blood T cell repertoires in COVID-19. Profiling relied on immunoSEQ multiplex PCR, and the TCRdb table lists in-frame clones only, not all of them. Of approximately 380,000 clones listed, roughly 90% are singletons. Sequencing input: PBMCs or T cells enriched from blood (not recorded which). These receptors were collected from a woman between 40 and 55 years old who had been exposed to COVID-19.

A word on this clone: In the same sample, other DNA sequences code for this CDR3. J is TRBJ2-5 and V is TRBV11-3; D gene unclear. Germline-derived CDR1 and CDR2 are SGHNT and YENEEA. This CDR3 is built from 12 residues. V lost 1 base and J 4 bases, leaving 4 bases between the germline ends. CDR3 in amino acids: CASSLVGETQYF. The CDR3 nucleotides are TGTGCCAGCAGCTTAGTCGGAGAGACCCAGTACTTC.

The chain recombines TRBV19 with TRBJ2-3; 7 bases fit TRBD2. The V segment lost 2 bases and the J segment 0 bases; nucleotides outside the gene matches: 5. Germline V lookup: CDR1 LNHDA, CDR2 SQIVND (reference sequence). The CDR3 totals 16 residues. CDR3 coding DNA: TGTGCCAGTAGTATAAATTCGGGGGGAAGCACAGATACGCAGTATTTT. This sequence encodes CASSINSGGSTDTQYF.

CDR3 bases: TGTGCCAGCGGCCAGGGGGGCGCCCGGGTGCCCAAAAACATTCAGTACTTC. Its translation is CASGQGGARVPKNIQYF. This chain uses TRBV21-1 with TRBJ2-4; no DNA check was done on the table's D call, TRBD1. TRBV21-1 is recorded as a pseudogene. This CDR3 comprises 17 residues.

The rearrangement links TRBV7-8 to TRBJ1-3; TRBD1 aligns across 11 bases. CDR1 SGHVS and CDR2 FQNEAQ come from the germline V gene. V was clipped by 6 bases and J by 1 base; unmatched bases: 5. The length of the CDR3 is 16 residues. Here the CDR3 reads CASRRDRGKSGNTIYF. Written as DNA, the CDR3 is TGTGCCAGCAGGAGGGACAGGGGGAAATCTGGAAACACCATATATTTT. Filled out from reference TRBV7-8 and TRBJ1-3, the complete variable domain reads GAGVSQSPRYKVAKRGQDVALRCDPISGHVSLFWYQQALGQGPEFLTYFQNEAQLDKSGLPSDRFFAERPEGSVSTLKIQRTQQEDSAVYLCASRRDRGKSGNTIYFGEGSWLTVV.

The rearrangement joins TRBV4-2 to TRBJ1-1; D remains unclear. The CDR3 sequence is 15 residues long. Germline-derived CDR1 and CDR2 are LGHNA and YNFKEQ. Trimming took off 0 bases at V and 3 bases at J, with 11 bases between the two ends. The CDR3 DNA follows: TGTGCCAGCAGCCAAGAGGACTCCCTCGACACTGAAGCTTTCTTT. This codes for CASSQEDSLDTEAFF.

Here the CDR3 reads CASRARGQGGYGYTF. The CDR3 DNA follows: TGTGCCAGCAGGGCCCGAGGTCAGGGAGGATATGGCTACACCTTC. The chain is built from TRBV6-5 and TRBJ1-2, with a tentative D call TRBD1 (5 bases). The CDR3 spans 15 residues. Germline assignment: CDR1 MNHEY and CDR2 SVGAGI. V gave up 6 bases and J gave up 5 bases, with 19 bases separating them.

The V call is TRBV18, the J call TRBJ2-3, with TRBD2 matching 8 bases. The CDR3 sequence is 16 residues long. Germline V gene sequence: CDR1 KGHSH, CDR2 LQKENI. Germline trimming cut 2 bases from V and 3 bases from J; bases unmatched to any gene: 7. The CDR3: CASSPGGGGSTDTQYF. Here the CDR3 DNA reads TGTGCCAGCTCACCAGGCGGCGGGGGGAGTACAGATACGCAGTATTTT.

This chain links TRBV7-2 with TRBJ1-1, with D uncertain. V was shortened by 1 base and J by 5 bases, with 20 bases between the two germline ends. CDR3 size: 17 residues. Germline-derived CDR1 and CDR2 are SGHTA and FQGNSA. Written as DNA, the CDR3 is TGTGCCAGCAGCTTAGAGGGAGGGCCCGGGGAACGGACTGAAGCTTTCTTT. Translation gives CASSLEGGPGERTEAFF.

This sequence joins TRBV30 and TRBJ2-1; 12 nucleotides align to TRBD2. Germline values: CDR1 GTSNPN, CDR2 SVGIG (reference sequence). The junction had 1 base not matched to a gene; V was cut back by 2 bases and J by 5 bases. The CDR3 totals 14 residues. The CDR3 here is CAWSRLAGDNEQFF. CDR3 DNA: TGTGCCTGGAGTAGACTAGCGGGGGACAATGAGCAGTTCTTC.

This chain connects TRBV11-3 to TRBJ1-1; maybe TRBD1 (5 bases). V lost 1 base and J lost 6, with 9 bases in between. The length of the CDR3 is 13 residues. The germline CDR1 and CDR2 sequences are SGHNT and YENEEA. This chain's CDR3 is CASSLGEGAEAFF. Written as DNA, the CDR3 is TGTGCCAGCAGCTTAGGCGAAGGGGCTGAAGCTTTCTTT.

This chain uses TRBV11-1 with TRBJ1-1; 7 positions match TRBD1. Germline V gives CDR1 SGHAT, CDR2 FQDESV (reference sequence). The CDR3 consists of 14 residues. The V and J ends lost 7 bases and 3 bases, in that order; junction bases with no gene match: 8. CDR3 region: CASKIQGRHTEAFF. CDR3 DNA sequence: TGTGCCAGCAAGATACAGGGGCGTCACACTGAAGCTTTCTTT.

The gene calls are TRBV5-8 and TRBJ1-6, with 11 bases fitting TRBD1. Losses at the gene ends were 2 bases for V and 9 bases for J; bases not matched to a gene: 10. This CDR3 is built from 17 residues. Per germline, CDR1 SGHTS and CDR2 YDEGEE. DNA for the CDR3: TGTGCCAGCAGCTTACGACCCCCGGGACAGGGGGTTTCACCCCTCCACTTT. It codes for CASSLRPPGQGVSPLHF. The variable domain in full, with the rest retrieved from reference TRBV5-8 and TRBJ1-6, is EAGVTQSPTHLIKTRGQQATLRCSPISGHTSVYWYQQALGLGLQFLLWYDEGEERNRGNFPPRFSGRQFPNYSSELNVNALELEDSALYLCASSLRPPGQGVSPLHFGNGTRLTVT.

The chain is built from TRBV11-2 and TRBJ2-7, with TRBD1 as a possible D gene (6 bases). The ends were cut back, 1 base at V and 1 base at J, with 11 bases in the middle. The CDR3 is made up of 15 amino acids. In germline, CDR1 is SGHAT, CDR2 FQNNGV. CDR3 coding DNA: TGTGCCAGCAGCTTAGGTCAGGGGCTATCCTACGAGCAGTACTTC. Translating it yields CASSLGQGLSYEQYF. Full variable domain (rest looked up from reference TRBV11-2 and TRBJ2-7): EAGVAQSPRYKIIEKRQSVAFWCNPISGHATLYWYQQILGQGPKLLIQFQNNGVVDDSQLPKDRFSAERLKGVDSTLKIQPAKLEDSAVYLCASSLGQGLSYEQYFGPGTRLTVT.

The V and J genes are TRBV6-5 and TRBJ1-3; D ambiguous. Germline V gene sequence: CDR1 MNHEY, CDR2 SVGAGI. This CDR3 comprises 14 residues. V dropped 8 bases and J dropped 2 bases, with 13 bases sitting between them. CDR3 DNA sequence: TGTGCCAGCCTACAGCCATCAACTGGAAACACCATATATTTT. As protein: CASLQPSTGNTIYF.

This clone appeared once. V usage is TRBV7-8 and J usage is TRBJ2-7; 12 nucleotides match TRBD2. Germline assignment: CDR1 SGHVS and CDR2 FQNEAQ. CDR3 length equals 15 residues. The V gene end was trimmed by 5 bases and the J gene end by 4 bases; junction bases not matched to a gene: 6. CDR3 protein: CASSTRLAGAYEQYF. In nucleotides, the CDR3 is TGTGCCAGCAGCACCCGACTAGCGGGAGCTTACGAGCAGTACTTC.

This rearrangement joins TRBV18 to TRBJ1-2; D remains unclear. The CDR3 consists of 13 residues. The V end lost 8 bases, the J end lost 5 bases, and 15 bases lay between the germline ends. The germline V gene has CDR1 KGHSH and CDR2 LQKENI. The CDR3: CASTTGTGYGYTF. The CDR3 region has the DNA TGTGCCAGCACCACGGGTACTGGGTATGGCTACACCTTC.

CDR3 sequence reads: CASSLDGTGVGTEAFF. The CDR3 DNA reads as TGTGCCAGCAGCTTGGATGGGACAGGGGTTGGGACTGAAGCTTTCTTT. This chain uses TRBV5-4 with TRBJ1-1, with 10 bases lining up with TRBD1. The junction had 7 bases not matched to a gene; V was cut back by 0 bases and J by 5 bases. The germline CDR1 and CDR2 sequences are SGHNT and YYREEE (reference sequence). The CDR3 is 16 residues long.

The chain recombines TRBV6-4 with TRBJ1-1, with TRBD1 matching 9 bases. CDR1 MRHNA and CDR2 SNTAGT come from the germline V gene. This CDR3 region has 14 residues. V gave up 2 bases and J gave up 3 bases; unmatched junction bases: 1. Written as DNA, the CDR3 is TGTGCCAGCAGTGACCGGGACAGGGACACTGAAGCTTTCTTT. Its translation is CASSDRDRDTEAFF.

The chain couples TRBV6-6 to TRBJ1-5, with D possibly matching TRBD1 (6 bases). Germline V gene sequence: CDR1 MNHNY, CDR2 SVGAGI (reference sequence). Deletions cut 2 bases from V and 2 bases from J, with 13 bases between. The CDR3 totals 16 residues. The CDR3 protein is CASSYPGAMGNQPQHF. CDR3 DNA sequence: TGTGCCAGCAGTTACCCAGGGGCCATGGGCAATCAGCCCCAGCATTTT.

DNA for the CDR3: TGTGCCAGCAGTTGGGACAGGGCTGGGGCCAACGTCCTGACTTTC. Protein: CASSWDRAGANVLTF. The V gene is TRBV27, the J gene TRBJ2-6, with 9 bases aligning to TRBD1. Germline CDR1 MNHEY, CDR2 SMNVEV (reference sequence). V was pared by 4 bases and J by 2 bases, with 0 bases of the junction left unmatched. The CDR3 contains 15 residues. Combining the CDR3 with reference TRBV27 and TRBJ2-6 gives the whole variable domain EAQVTQNPRYLITVTGKKLTVTCSQNMNHEYMSWYRQDPGLGLRQIYYSMNVEVTDKGDVPEGYKVSRKEKRNFPLILESPSPNQTSLYFCASSWDRAGANVLTFGAGSRLTVL.

The gene calls are TRBV24-1 and TRBJ2-5; 11 bases are a match to TRBD1. V was pared by 4 bases and J by 3 bases, with 3 bases of the junction left unmatched. The CDR3 has 15 amino acids. CDR1 is KGHDR and CDR2 is SFDVKD in the germline V gene. The CDR3 sequence is CATSDQGQGEETQYF. The DNA of the CDR3 is TGTGCCACCAGTGACCAGGGACAGGGGGAAGAGACCCAGTACTTC.

This chain uses TRBV18 with TRBJ2-7; 9 nucleotides align to TRBD1. J lost 0 bases, V lost 3 bases, and 6 bases had no gene match. CDR1 and CDR2 (germline): KGHSH, LQKENI. The CDR3 has 16 amino acids. CDR3 nucleotide sequence: TGTGCCAGCTCACCCGGGACAGGGAAGAGCTCCTACGAGCAGTACTTC. This gives the protein CASSPGTGKSSYEQYF.

This chain joins TRBV15 and TRBJ1-4; D is unclear. This CDR3 comprises 14 residues. The germline V gene has CDR1 LNHNV and CDR2 YYDKDF (reference sequence). V dropped 0 bases and J dropped 3 bases, with 5 bases sitting between them. The chain's CDR3 is CATSREHPNEKLFF. CDR3 bases: TGTGCCACCAGCAGAGAACACCCTAATGAAAAACTGTTTTTT.

This sequence joins TRBV7-6 and TRBJ2-1, with 11 bases matching TRBD2. Germline V lookup: CDR1 SGHVS, CDR2 FNYEAQ. CDR3 length: 15 amino acids. V trimming: 5 bases; J trimming: 9 bases; junction bases outside the gene matches: 9. The CDR3 spells CASSPLAGGPLEQFF. Written as DNA, the CDR3 is TGTGCCAGCAGCCCATTAGCGGGGGGGCCCCTTGAGCAGTTCTTC.

The chain employs TRBV7-9 and TRBJ2-7, with a weak D call TRBD1 (6 bases). The germline V gene encodes CDR1 SEHNR and CDR2 FQNEAQ (reference sequence). The V end lost 4 bases, the J end lost 4 bases, and 17 bases lay between the germline ends. This CDR3 spans 15 amino acids. The CDR3 protein is CASSSSWTEHYEQYF. CDR3 in DNA: TGTGCCAGCAGCTCCTCCTGGACAGAACATTACGAGCAGTACTTC.

V gene TRBV18 combines with J gene TRBJ1-4, with 9 bases identical to TRBD1. The length of the CDR3 is 15 residues. The germline V gene encodes CDR1 KGHSH and CDR2 LQKENI. J was trimmed by 6 bases and V by 4 bases; bases with no gene match: 6. The CDR3 DNA follows: TGTGCCAGCTCACGGCCGGGACAGGGAGATGAAAAACTGTTTTTT. Protein sequence: CASSRPGQGDEKLFF.

This clone has only one observation. The chain carries TRBV5-6 and TRBJ2-7; no reliable D call. There are 14 residues in the CDR3. The V gene's germline CDR1 is SGHDT and CDR2 YYEEEE. Trimming cost V 1 base and J 2 bases, with 10 bases left between them. This CDR3 is CASSLPKLTYEQYF. CDR3 bases: TGTGCCAGCAGCTTGCCTAAATTAACCTACGAGCAGTACTTC.

V gene TRBV12-3 or TRBV12-4 combines with J gene TRBJ1-6; possible D gene TRBD1, 5 bases. V dropped 7 bases and J dropped 8 bases, with 12 bases sitting between them. This CDR3 has 13 residues. The CDR3: CASKQGADSPLHF. The CDR3 DNA is TGTGCCAGCAAGCAGGGCGCGGATTCACCCCTCCACTTT.

The V and J genes are TRBV27 and TRBJ1-5; the D gene is possibly TRBD1 (5 bases). V lost 6 bases to trimming and J lost 1 base, with 13 bases between them. This CDR3 is built from 15 residues. Germline loops: CDR1 MNHEY, CDR2 SMNVEV (reference sequence). CDR3 sequence (DNA): TGTGCCAGCAGGTTTGGAGGGGAAAGCAATCAGCCCCAGCATTTT. Its translation: CASRFGGESNQPQHF.